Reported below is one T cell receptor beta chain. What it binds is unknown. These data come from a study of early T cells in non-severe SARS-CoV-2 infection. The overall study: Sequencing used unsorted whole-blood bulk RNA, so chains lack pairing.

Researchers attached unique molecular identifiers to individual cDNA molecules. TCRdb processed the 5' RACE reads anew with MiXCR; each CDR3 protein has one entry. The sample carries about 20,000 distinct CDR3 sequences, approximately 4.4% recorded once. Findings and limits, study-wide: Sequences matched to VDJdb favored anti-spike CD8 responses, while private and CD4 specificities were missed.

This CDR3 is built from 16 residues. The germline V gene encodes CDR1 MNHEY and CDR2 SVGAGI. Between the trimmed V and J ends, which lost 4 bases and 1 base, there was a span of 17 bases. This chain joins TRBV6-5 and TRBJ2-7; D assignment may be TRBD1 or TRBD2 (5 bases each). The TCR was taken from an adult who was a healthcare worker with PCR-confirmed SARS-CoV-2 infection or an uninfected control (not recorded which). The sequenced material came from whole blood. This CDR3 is CASSSRDGAVSYEQYF. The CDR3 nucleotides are TGTGCCAGCAGTTCCCGGGACGGAGCGGTTTCCTACGAGCAGTACTTC.